The source of this T cell receptor beta chain is a study of cytomegalovirus exposure and HLA in healthy donors. Study-wide results and limits: Common viral pathogens seemed to be connected with several of the most significant clusters, according to a later analysis.

Germline CDR1 reads LNHDA; CDR2 reads SQIVND (reference sequence). The CDR3 spans 12 residues. Trimming cost V 4 bases and J 3 bases, with 7 bases left between them. Points on this clone: Antigen: not known.

In the PCR, 60 Vbeta and 13 Jbeta primers were used. TCRdb keeps only in-frame clones here, not all; method: immunoSEQ multiplex PCR. Here the sample spans roughly 180,000 clones, around 77% being singletons. Material: PBMCs. The chain joins TRBV19 to TRBJ2-7, with D hard to call. The sequence derives from a woman between 25 and 40 years old in good health and CMV-seronegative. CDR3 coding DNA: TGTGCCAGTAGTAATGCCGGCTACGAGCAGTACTTC. Translated, it gives CASSNAGYEQYF. Full variable domain (remainder filled in from reference TRBV19 and TRBJ2-7): DGGITQSPKYLFRKEGQNVTLSCEQNLNHDAMYWYRQDPGQGLRLIYYSQIVNDFQKGDIAEGYSVSREKKESFPLTVTSAQKNPTAFYLCASSNAGYEQYFGPGTRLTVT.